The entry that follows covers one T cell receptor (beta chain) sequence. Every bit of the isolated RNA underwent reverse transcription, so sequencing read expressed TCRB transcripts. Reads from naive, central memory and regulatory T cell samples averaged about 3.9 million. Sequenced by immunoSEQ multiplex PCR; TCRdb stores in-frame clones only, minus some. Of a few hundred thousand clones in the sample, over 8.5% were seen once. The data stem from a study of beta chain features in type 1 diabetes. Background on the study: All samples together contributed some 100,000,000 sorted cells for examination.

Purities in excess of 98% were seen in all sorted populations. V gave up 4 bases and J gave up 5 bases, with 12 bases separating them. CDR1 is MNHNS, CDR2 SASEGT, per germline. The CDR3 covers 14 residues. The sequence was collected from a woman between 18 and 29 years old in good health. The sample comprised naive CD4+ T cells from blood. The V call is TRBV6-1, the J call TRBJ2-1, with D tentatively TRBD2 (5 bases). The CDR3 DNA is TGTGCCAGCAGTGTTAGGACTCCCAACAATGAGCAGTTCTTC. Translation gives CASSVRTPNNEQFF.